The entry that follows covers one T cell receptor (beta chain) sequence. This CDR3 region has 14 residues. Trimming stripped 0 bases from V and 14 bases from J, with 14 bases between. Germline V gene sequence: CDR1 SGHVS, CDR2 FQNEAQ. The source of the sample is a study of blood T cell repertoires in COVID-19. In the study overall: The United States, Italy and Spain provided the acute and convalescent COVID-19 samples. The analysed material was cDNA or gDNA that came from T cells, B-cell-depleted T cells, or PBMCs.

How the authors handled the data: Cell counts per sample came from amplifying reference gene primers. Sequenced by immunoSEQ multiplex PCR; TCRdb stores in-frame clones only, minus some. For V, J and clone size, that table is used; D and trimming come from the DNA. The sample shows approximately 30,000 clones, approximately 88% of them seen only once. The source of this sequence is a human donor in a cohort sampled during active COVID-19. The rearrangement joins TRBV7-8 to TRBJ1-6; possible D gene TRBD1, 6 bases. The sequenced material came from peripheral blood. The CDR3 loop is CASSLAGDKRALHF. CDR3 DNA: TGTGCCAGCAGCTTAGCGGGGGACAAACGAGCCCTCCACTTT.